Sequencing of this T cell receptor (beta chain) was carried out in a study of blood T cell repertoires in COVID-19. About the study: The United States, Italy and Spain provided the acute and convalescent COVID-19 samples. In each case, the material was cDNA or gDNA derived from T cells, B-cell-depleted T cells, or PBMCs.

Seattle participants joined during active infection and were tracked over time. TCRdb's copy holds only in-frame clones and misses some; the assay was immunoSEQ multiplex PCR. The table lists 70,000 to 90,000 clones, approximately 85% of them singletons, with 9.6% in the top ten. The germline V and J ends were trimmed by 4 bases and 3 bases, with 6 bases remaining between them. The germline gives CDR1 MNHEY, CDR2 SMNVEV (reference sequence). The CDR3 extends over 12 amino acids. Sequencing input: peripheral blood. V is TRBV27 and J is TRBJ1-1; D not certain. The clonotype comes from a man aged 50-60 years with COVID-19, enrolled during active disease. CDR3 sequence: CASSSSYTEAFF. CDR3 bases: TGTGCCAGCAGTTCCTCTTACACTGAAGCTTTCTTT.